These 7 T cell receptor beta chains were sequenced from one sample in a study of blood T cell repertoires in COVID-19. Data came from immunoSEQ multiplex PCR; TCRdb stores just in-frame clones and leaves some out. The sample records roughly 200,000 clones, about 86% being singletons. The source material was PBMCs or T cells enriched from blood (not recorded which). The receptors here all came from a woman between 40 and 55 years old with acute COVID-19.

CDR3 protein: CATRLNPRGTGELFF. The CDR3 DNA reads as TGTGCCACCAGGCTGAATCCCAGGGGTACCGGGGAGCTGTTTTTT. V is TRBV24-1 and J is TRBJ2-2; the D gene is possibly TRBD1 (6 bases). Germline V gene data show CDR1 as KGHDR and CDR2 as SFDVKD. The CDR3 has 15 amino acids. Trimming removed 7 bases at V and 5 bases at J, with 16 bases between.

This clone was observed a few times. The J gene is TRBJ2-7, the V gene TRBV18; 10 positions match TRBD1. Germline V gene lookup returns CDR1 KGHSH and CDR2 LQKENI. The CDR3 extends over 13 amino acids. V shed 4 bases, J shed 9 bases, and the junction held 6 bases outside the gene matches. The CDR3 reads CASSRDRGQGQYF. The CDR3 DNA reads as TGTGCCAGCTCACGGGACAGGGGACAAGGGCAGTACTTC.

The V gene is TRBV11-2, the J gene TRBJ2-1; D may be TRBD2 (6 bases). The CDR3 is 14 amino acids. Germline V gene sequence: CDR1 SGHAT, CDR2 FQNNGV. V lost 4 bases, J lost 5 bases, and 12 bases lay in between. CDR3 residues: CASSWRLDHNEQFF. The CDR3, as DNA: TGTGCCAGCAGCTGGCGACTAGATCACAATGAGCAGTTCTTC.

Here the CDR3 DNA reads TGTGCCAGCAGTGCCGACAGTTCACCCCTCCACTTT. Encoded protein: CASSADSSPLHF. The chain has TRBV12-3 or TRBV12-4 and TRBJ1-6; maybe TRBD1 (5 bases). Trimming cost V 5 bases and J 9 bases, with 8 bases left between them. The CDR3 consists of 12 residues.

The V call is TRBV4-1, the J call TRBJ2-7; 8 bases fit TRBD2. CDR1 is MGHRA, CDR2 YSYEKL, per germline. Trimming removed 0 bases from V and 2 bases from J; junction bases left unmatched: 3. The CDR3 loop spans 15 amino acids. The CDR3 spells CASSQEPGGPYEQYF. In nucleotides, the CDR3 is TGCGCCAGCAGCCAAGAGCCGGGAGGGCCCTACGAGCAGTACTTC.

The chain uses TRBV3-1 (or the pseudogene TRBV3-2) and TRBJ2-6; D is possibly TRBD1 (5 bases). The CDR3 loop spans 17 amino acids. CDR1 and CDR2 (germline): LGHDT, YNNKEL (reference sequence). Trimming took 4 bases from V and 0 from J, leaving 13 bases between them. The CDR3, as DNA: TGTGCCAGCAGCCGAGGCAGGGTAAACTCTGGGGCCAACGTCCTGACTTTC. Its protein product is CASSRGRVNSGANVLTF.

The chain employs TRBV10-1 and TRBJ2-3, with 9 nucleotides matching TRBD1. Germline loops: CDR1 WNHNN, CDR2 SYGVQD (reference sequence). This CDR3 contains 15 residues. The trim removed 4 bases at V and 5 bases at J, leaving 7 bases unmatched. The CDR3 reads CASSGTGTGIDTQYF. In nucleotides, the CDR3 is TGCGCCAGCAGTGGAACCGGGACAGGGATAGATACGCAGTATTTT.